A selection of T cell receptor beta chains follows, all from one sample in a study of beta chain features in type 1 diabetes. Some clones are missing from TCRdb's copy, which holds only in-frame ones; the method was immunoSEQ multiplex PCR. The sample consists of approximately 100,000 clones, 25% to 35% of them appearing once. Specimen: central memory CD4+ T cells from blood. Every receptor here comes from a woman aged 18-29 years with type 1 diabetes. The CDR3 runs from the conserved cysteine through the conserved F or W. D genes are given only for firm matches. Some rows have no size entry. The others give once, few or many, or a class for an expanded clone.

cdr3_aa	cdr3_nt	d_call	clone_size	v_call	j_call
CASSLDPGLAGVTETQYF	TGCGCCAGCAGCTTGGATCCGGGACTAGCGGGAGTTACGGAGACCCAGTACTTC	TRBD2	.	TRBV5-1	TRBJ2-5
CASSQIRGMNTEAFF	TGCGCCAGCAGCCAAATACGGGGGATGAACACTGAAGCTTTCTTT	.	.	TRBV5-1	TRBJ1-1
CASSLWPGLGKNEQFF	TGTGCCAGCAGCTTATGGCCGGGACTAGGCAAAAATGAGCAGTTCTTC	TRBD2	.	TRBV11-2	TRBJ2-1
CSVDILANNEQFF	TGCAGCGTTGACATTCTAGCCAACAATGAGCAGTTCTTC	.	medium-sized	TRBV29-1	TRBJ2-1
CASSLSGIGAPRDTQYF	TGTGCCAGCAGCTTGTCTGGAATTGGAGCACCACGGGATACGCAGTATTTT	.	once	TRBV7-2	TRBJ2-3
CASSLVVGSRNEQFF	TGCGCCAGCAGCTTGGTTGTCGGGAGCCGCAATGAGCAGTTCTTC	.	few	TRBV5-1	TRBJ2-1
CASTEGQGIDGYTF	TGTGCCAGCACCGAAGGGCAGGGGATAGATGGCTACACCTTC	.	.	TRBV6-1	TRBJ1-2
CASSYRGQGYGYTF	TGTGCCAGCAGTTACCGCGGACAGGGCTATGGCTACACCTTC	TRBD1	few	TRBV6-5	TRBJ1-2
CASSLASAGTDTQYF	TGTGCCAGCAGCTTAGCGTCGGCGGGGACAGATACGCAGTATTTT	.	.	TRBV7-3	TRBJ2-3
CASRTTVNTEAFF	TGTGCCAGCAGGACCACAGTGAACACTGAAGCTTTCTTT	.	.	TRBV6-1	TRBJ1-1
CASSYYRVKNTGELFF	TGTGCCAGCAGCTATTACCGGGTGAAGAACACCGGGGAGCTGTTTTTT	.	.	TRBV5-6	TRBJ2-2
CASSQTSLATGANVLTF	TGCGCCAGCAGCCAAACCTCCCTAGCAACTGGGGCCAACGTCCTGACTTTC	.	many	TRBV4-3	TRBJ2-6
CASSLLGQGDIRTDTQYF	TGTGCCAGCAGCTTACTCGGACAGGGTGATATTCGCACAGATACGCAGTATTTT	TRBD1	once	TRBV5-4	TRBJ2-3
CAWGQQDLEKLFF	TGTGCCTGGGGGCAACAGGATCTTGAAAAACTGTTTTTT	.	many	TRBV30	TRBJ1-4
CASSLVSGANEKLFF	TGTGCCAGCAGCTTAGTTTCAGGGGCTAATGAAAAACTGTTTTTT	.	.	TRBV7-2	TRBJ1-4
CASLRQSFGGNTIYF	TGTGCCAGCCTAAGACAGAGCTTTGGTGGAAACACCATATATTTT	.	once	TRBV5-6	TRBJ1-3
CASSEANRAIEKLFF	TGTGCCAGCAGTGAAGCGAACAGAGCTATCGAAAAACTGTTTTTT	.	.	TRBV2	TRBJ1-4
CASNGQGNNQPQHF	TGTGCCAGCAACGGACAGGGGAACAATCAGCCCCAGCATTTT	TRBD1	few	TRBV2	TRBJ1-5
CASNDRASYNEQFF	TGTGCCAGCAACGACAGGGCGTCCTACAATGAGCAGTTCTTC	TRBD1	few	TRBV6-1	TRBJ2-1
CASSSTRTGTGELFF	TGTGCCAGCAGTTCTACTCGCACAGGGACCGGGGAGCTGTTTTTT	.	few	TRBV28	TRBJ2-2
CASSGGRARYNEQFF	TGTGCCAGCAGTGGCGGGAGGGCCAGGTACAATGAGCAGTTCTTC	TRBD2	.	TRBV2	TRBJ2-1
CASSLRQGPLDRETQYF	TGTGCCAGCAGTTTGAGGCAGGGGCCGCTCGATAGGGAGACCCAGTACTTC	.	.	TRBV27	TRBJ2-5
CASRRRGSGRTYNEQFF	TGTGCCAGCAGGAGGAGGGGAAGCGGGAGGACATACAATGAGCAGTTCTTC	TRBD2	.	TRBV28	TRBJ2-1
CASSLRTGGPEAFF	TGCGCCAGCAGCTTGAGGACAGGGGGCCCCGAAGCTTTCTTT	TRBD1	.	TRBV5-1	TRBJ1-1
CASSLEGSQPQHF	TGTGCCAGCAGCTTAGAAGGGAGTCAGCCCCAGCATTTT	.	few	TRBV7-2	TRBJ1-5
CASSTSEVDTQYF	TGTGCCAGCTCCACCAGCGAGGTAGATACGCAGTATTTT	.	once	TRBV18	TRBJ2-3
CAWTVGLSGNTIYF	TGTGCCTGGACGGTCGGACTCTCTGGAAACACCATATATTTT	.	.	TRBV30	TRBJ1-3
CASSPRDRGSYNEQFF	TGTGCCAGCAGTCCCAGGGACAGGGGGTCCTACAATGAGCAGTTCTTC	TRBD1	few	TRBV27	TRBJ2-1
CASTSRRAGGLAYEQYF	TGTGCCAGCACCTCCCGACGGGCGGGAGGACTCGCCTACGAGCAGTACTTC	TRBD2	many	TRBV28	TRBJ2-7
CASREGATNTEAFF	TGCGCCAGCAGGGAGGGGGCCACGAACACTGAAGCTTTCTTT	TRBD1	.	TRBV5-1	TRBJ1-1
CASRLAEAGTGINQPQHF	TGTGCAAGTCGCTTAGCGGAAGCCGGGACAGGCATCAATCAGCCCCAGCATTTT	.	.	TRBV12-2	TRBJ1-5
CASSPGLLLADTQYF	TGTGCCAGCAGCCCGGGACTTCTTTTAGCAGATACGCAGTATTTT	.	.	TRBV13	TRBJ2-3
CASSLSGLAESYEQYF	TGTGCCAGCAGTTTAAGTGGGCTAGCGGAATCTTACGAGCAGTACTTC	TRBD2	few	TRBV27	TRBJ2-7
CASTRGWGSAQHF	TGTGCCAGCACCAGGGGTTGGGGGTCGGCCCAGCATTTT	.	.	TRBV6-1	TRBJ1-5
CASSLSSGTSMEQYF	TGTGCCAGCAGCTTATCCAGCGGGACCTCCATGGAGCAGTACTTC	TRBD2	few	TRBV7-2	TRBJ2-5
CASLNPVGTGMSSNSPLHF	TGTGCCAGCCTTAACCCGGTCGGGACAGGGATGAGTAGTAATTCACCCCTCCACTTT	TRBD1	.	TRBV27	TRBJ1-6
CASSVGSLAMYNEQFF	TGTGCCAGCAGCGTAGGTTCGCTAGCGATGTACAATGAGCAGTTCTTC	.	.	TRBV9	TRBJ2-1
CASSLVGQGGEQYF	TGTGCCAGCAGCTTAGTTGGACAGGGAGGCGAGCAGTACTTC	TRBD1	.	TRBV7-9	TRBJ2-7
CASSQEHSKGRTQYF	TGTGCCAGCAGCCAAGAACACTCCAAGGGGCGAACGCAGTATTTT	.	.	TRBV4-2	TRBJ2-3
CASSFFRGGTGELFF	TGTGCCAGCAGTTTCTTCCGGGGGGGCACCGGGGAGCTGTTTTTT	TRBD2	few	TRBV28	TRBJ2-2
CASSLSGTRNNEQFF	TGTGCCAGCAGCTTAAGCGGGACTAGGAACAATGAGCAGTTCTTC	TRBD2	few	TRBV7-2	TRBJ2-1
CASTPAGDTQYF	TGTGCCAGCACCCCGGCAGGAGATACGCAGTATTTT	.	.	TRBV28	TRBJ2-3
CASSSGTSGYTEQFF	TGTGCCAGCAGCTCCGGGACTAGCGGTTACACTGAGCAGTTCTTC	TRBD2	.	TRBV5-4	TRBJ2-1
CASSLGEWSGANVLTF	TGTGCCAGCAGCTTAGGAGAATGGTCTGGGGCCAACGTCCTGACTTTC	.	.	TRBV11-2	TRBJ2-6
CASSLPASGTETQYF	TGTGCCAGCAGCTTACCAGCTAGCGGGACTGAGACCCAGTACTTC	TRBD2	few	TRBV7-2	TRBJ2-5
CASSPMGQNTGELFF	TGTGCCAGCTCACCGATGGGACAGAACACCGGGGAGCTGTTTTTT	.	.	TRBV18	TRBJ2-2
CASSLDRGQPQHF	TGTGCCAGCAGCTTAGACAGAGGTCAGCCCCAGCATTTT	.	few	TRBV11-2	TRBJ1-5
CASSETGTYGYTF	TGTGCCAGCAGTGAAACAGGAACCTATGGCTACACCTTC	.	.	TRBV2	TRBJ1-2
CASSVRDRVTDTQYF	TGTGCCAGCAGTGTCCGGGACAGGGTCACAGATACGCAGTATTTT	TRBD1	.	TRBV6-1	TRBJ2-3
CTSSQVGYGYTF	TGCACCAGCAGCCAAGTCGGGTATGGCTACACCTTC	.	.	TRBV1	TRBJ1-2
CASSALLDNEQFF	TGTGCCAGTAGTGCCCTCCTAGACAATGAGCAGTTCTTC	.	few	TRBV19	TRBJ2-1
CASSGDRGQPQHF	TGTGCCAGCAGTGGGGACAGGGGTCAGCCCCAGCATTTT	TRBD1	.	TRBV2	TRBJ1-5
CASMVAGTSGRSDTQYF	TGTGCCAGCATGGTGGCTGGGACTAGCGGGAGATCGGATACGCAGTATTTT	TRBD2	.	TRBV28	TRBJ2-3